The following is a T cell receptor beta chain sequence with its context. What it binds is not known. The sample comes from a study of T cells after posttransplantation cyclophosphamide. Assay used: immunoSEQ multiplex PCR; TCRdb lists only in-frame clones, some missing. The sample includes 25,000 to 35,000 clones, none of them occurring once. There are 12 residues in the CDR3. The V end was cut by 5 bases, the J end by 12 bases, with 17 bases between. Study-wide results and limits: Donor-recipient repertoire similarity was low at 1-2 months, rising over year one. Skin or GI-infiltrating T cells shared few TRB sequences with blood.

Sequenced sample: PBMCs. This chain connects TRBV12-3 or TRBV12-4 to TRBJ2-7; maybe TRBD2 (6 bases). This receptor was identified in a woman aged 55-70 years in good health, CMV-negative, and a related stem cell transplant donor. Written as DNA, the CDR3 is TGTGCCAGCAGTGGGAGCAGGAGGGGCACGTACTTC. This encodes CASSGSRRGTYF.